The present T cell receptor beta chain was sequenced within a study of cytomegalovirus exposure and HLA in healthy donors. The PCR used 60 Vbeta and 13 Jbeta primers. Some clones are missing from TCRdb's copy, which holds only in-frame ones; the method was immunoSEQ multiplex PCR. Of under 250,000 clones detected, over 65% appear once; the ten largest clones hold around 1.2%. Germline lookup yields CDR1 SNHLY and CDR2 FYNNEI. This CDR3 is 16 amino acids long. V shed 7 bases and J 2 bases; nucleotides not matched to a gene: 5. This receptor was taken from a human donor in good health. This chain uses TRBV2 with TRBJ2-7, with 16 positions matching TRBD2. The sequencing sample was made of PBMCs. For the CDR3, the DNA is TGTGCCAGCATCGGGACTAGCGGGAGGGCAGCCTACGAGCAGTACTTC. Protein sequence: CASIGTSGRAAYEQYF.